The following is a T cell receptor (beta chain) sequence with its context. The data belong to a study of blood T cell repertoires in COVID-19. Measured with immunoSEQ multiplex PCR; TCRdb has only the in-frame clones, and not every one. The sample shows a few hundred thousand clones, 85% to 90% of them seen only once. Per the germline V gene, CDR1 is SGHVS and CDR2 is FQNEAQ. Trimming left V 0 bases short and J 2 bases short, with 11 bases between. The CDR3 length is 16 residues. Input material: PBMCs or T cells enriched from blood (not recorded which). The sequence was collected from a woman aged 18-30 years in a cohort exposed to, infected with or recovered from COVID-19 (not recorded which). The V call is TRBV7-8, the J call TRBJ1-5, with TRBD1 as a possible D gene (5 bases). In DNA form, the CDR3 reads TGTGCCAGCAGCTTAGCCACAGGACGAGGCAATCAGCCCCAGCATTTT. Amino acid sequence: CASSLATGRGNQPQHF.